This T cell receptor (beta chain) was captured in a study of cytomegalovirus exposure and HLA in healthy donors. Use of 60 Vbeta and 13 Jbeta primers characterized the PCR. Using immunoSEQ multiplex PCR, the repertoire was profiled, and TCRdb retains in-frame clones only, with some absent. The data show about 110,000 clones, 69% seen once. Details on this clone: No antigen is known for it.

Looked up from germline, CDR1 is MNHEY and CDR2 is SVGAGI. This CDR3 has 16 residues. With 0 bases clipped from V and 7 bases from J, the junction kept 4 bases outside the gene matches. Notes on the study in general: Some V segments (TRBV6-2 and TRBV6-3 among them) were excluded as indistinguishable. Judged likely to be a sequencing artifact was a cluster of highly shared sequence variants.

This chain uses TRBV6-5 with TRBJ1-6, with TRBD1 matching 9 bases. The sequence derives from a woman in her 70s in good health and CMV-seropositive. The specimen sequenced was PBMCs. CDR3 amino acids: CASSYSSGQGNSPLHF. The CDR3 DNA reads TGTGCCAGCAGTTACTCGTCCGGACAGGGGAATTCACCCCTCCACTTT.